This entry is about one T cell receptor beta chain. What it recognizes is unknown. This CDR3 region has 14 residues. Trimming shortened V by 0 bases and J by 5 bases, and 14 bases separated the two germline ends. The germline CDR1 and CDR2 sequences are DFQATT and SNEGSKA (reference sequence). The data are from a study of T-cell reconstitution after alpha-beta-depleted transplantation in children. TCRbeta library construction was performed incorporating unique molecular identifiers. MiXCR, run by TCRdb on the PCR reads, gives a single entry per CDR3 protein. The table includes approximately 980,000 distinct CDR3 sequences, roughly 29% detected once. Findings and limits, study-wide: High day-60 TCRbeta diversity in some patients came from surviving recipient T cells and thymic progenitors. As was reported, about two months after transplant, alpha-beta T cells came from several hundred expanded graft clones. Most T-cell counts and diversity one year after the transplant came from T cells that were newly produced.

The TCR originated in a boy less than two years old who had a stem cell transplant for SCID, so the T cells may come from the graft donor. The gene calls are TRBV20-1 and TRBJ2-7; TRBD1 or TRBD2 may be the D gene (5 bases each). Sequenced material: PBMCs, mostly from graft donor cells, taken 360 days after TCRalphabeta/CD19-depleted stem cell transplant. The DNA for the CDR3 is TGCAGTGCTAGAGATCCGGCTAGCAGGGACGAGCAGTACTTC. The encoded protein is CSARDPASRDEQYF.